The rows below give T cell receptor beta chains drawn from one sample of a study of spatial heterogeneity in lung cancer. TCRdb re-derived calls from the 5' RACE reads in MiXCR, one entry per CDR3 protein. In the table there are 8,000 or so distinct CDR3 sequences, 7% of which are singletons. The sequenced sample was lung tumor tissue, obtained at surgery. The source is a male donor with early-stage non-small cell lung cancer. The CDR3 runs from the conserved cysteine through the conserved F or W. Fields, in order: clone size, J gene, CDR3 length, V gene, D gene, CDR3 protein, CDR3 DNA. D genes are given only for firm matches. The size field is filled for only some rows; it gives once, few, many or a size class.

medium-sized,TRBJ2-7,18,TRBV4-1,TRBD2,CASSQDSPPSGRRYEQYF,TGCGCCAGCAGCCAAGATTCCCCCCCTAGCGGGAGAAGGTACGAGCAGTACTTC
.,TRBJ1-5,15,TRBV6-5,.,CASSQRGGGNQPQHF,TGTGCCAGCAGTCAGCGGGGAGGGGGTAATCAGCCCCAGCATTTT
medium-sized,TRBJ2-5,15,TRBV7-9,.,CASSLERSIQETQYF,TGTGCCAGCAGCTTAGAACGCAGTATCCAAGAGACCCAGTACTTC
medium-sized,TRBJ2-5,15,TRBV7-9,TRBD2,CASSRNSGGAETQYF,TGTGCCAGCAGCCGCAATAGCGGGGGGGCGGAGACCCAGTACTTC
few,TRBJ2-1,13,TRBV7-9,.,CASSLRQLNEQFF,TGTGCCAGCAGCTTACGGCAGCTCAATGAGCAGTTCTTC
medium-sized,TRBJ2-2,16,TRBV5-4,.,CASSSGESRNTGELFF,TGTGCCAGCAGCTCCGGAGAGTCTAGGAACACCGGGGAGCTGTTTTTT
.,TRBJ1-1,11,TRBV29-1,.,CSVDEGREAFF,TGCAGCGTTGATGAAGGCCGTGAAGCTTTCTTT
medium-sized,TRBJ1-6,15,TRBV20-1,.,CSARTNRPYNSPLHF,TGCAGTGCTAGAACAAACAGGCCTTATAATTCACCCCTCCACTTT
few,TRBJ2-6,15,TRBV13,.,CASRPRGSGANVLTF,TGTGCCAGCCGTCCCCGGGGCTCTGGGGCCAACGTCCTGACTTTC
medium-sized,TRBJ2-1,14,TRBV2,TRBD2,CASTASGNYNEQFF,TGTGCCAGCACCGCTAGCGGGAATTACAATGAGCAGTTCTTC
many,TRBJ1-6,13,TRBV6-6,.,CATQAGIESPLHF,TGTGCCACCCAAGCAGGGATAGAGTCACCCCTCCACTTT
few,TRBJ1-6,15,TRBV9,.,CASSPTGAYNSPLHF,TGTGCCAGCAGCCCTACCGGGGCCTATAATTCACCCCTCCACTTT
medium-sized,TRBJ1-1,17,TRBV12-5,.,CASGSPNTGLKGTEAFF,TGTGCTAGTGGTTCCCCTAACACAGGCCTCAAAGGCACTGAAGCTTTCTTT
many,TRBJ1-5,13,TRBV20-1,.,CSATGSLNQPQHF,TGCAGTGCAACCGGGAGTTTAAATCAGCCCCAGCATTTT
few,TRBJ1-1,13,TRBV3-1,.,CASSHRLNTEAFF,TGTGCCAGCAGCCACCGACTGAACACTGAAGCTTTCTTT
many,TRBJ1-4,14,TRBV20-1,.,CSAYRGLGGEKLFF,TGCAGTGCTTACCGGGGCCTAGGTGGTGAAAAACTGTTTTTT
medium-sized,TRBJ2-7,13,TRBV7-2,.,CASSLEPDGEQYF,TGTGCCAGCAGCTTAGAGCCCGACGGGGAGCAGTACTTC
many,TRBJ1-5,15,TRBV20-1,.,CSAPNDRLGSQPQHF,TGCAGTGCTCCCAATGACAGGTTGGGGAGTCAGCCCCAGCATTTT
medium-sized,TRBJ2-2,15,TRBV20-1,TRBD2,CSARLAGANTGELFF,TGCAGTGCCCGCCTAGCGGGGGCGAACACCGGGGAGCTGTTTTTT
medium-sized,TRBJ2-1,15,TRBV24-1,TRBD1,CATSDAHRGLNEQFF,TGTGCCACCAGTGATGCGCACAGGGGGCTCAATGAGCAGTTCTTC
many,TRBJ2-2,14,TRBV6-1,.,CASGGAANTGELFF,TGTGCCAGCGGGGGGGCCGCGAACACCGGGGAGCTGTTTTTT
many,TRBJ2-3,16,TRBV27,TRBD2,CASSPRGTSGLDTQYF,TGTGCCAGCAGTCCCCGCGGGACTAGCGGTTTAGATACGCAGTATTTT
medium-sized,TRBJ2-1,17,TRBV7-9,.,CASTLIGGGRKYNEQFF,TGTGCCAGCACCCTCATAGGGGGAGGCCGCAAGTACAATGAGCAGTTCTTC
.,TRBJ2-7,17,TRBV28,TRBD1,CASSLSPPGQLVYEQYF,TGTGCCAGCAGTTTATCCCCACCGGGACAGCTAGTCTACGAGCAGTACTTC
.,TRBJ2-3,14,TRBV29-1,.,CSAQQGSRTDTQYF,TGCAGCGCTCAACAGGGTTCTAGGACAGATACGCAGTATTTT
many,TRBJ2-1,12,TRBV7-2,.,CASSLDSNEQFF,TGTGCCAGCAGCTTAGACAGCAATGAGCAGTTCTTC
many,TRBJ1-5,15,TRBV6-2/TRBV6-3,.,CASSETVALDQPQHF,TGTGCCAGCAGTGAGACGGTAGCCTTAGATCAGCCCCAGCATTTT
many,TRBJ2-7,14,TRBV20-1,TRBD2,CSASPGTSGEKQYF,TGCAGTGCTAGCCCCGGGACTAGCGGGGAGAAGCAGTACTTC
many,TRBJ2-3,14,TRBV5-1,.,CASSLGIGTDTQYF,TGCGCCAGCAGCTTGGGGATAGGCACAGATACGCAGTATTTT
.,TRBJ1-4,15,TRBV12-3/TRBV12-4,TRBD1,CASSIAGQGNEKLFF,TGTGCCAGCAGTATCGCGGGACAGGGTAATGAAAAACTGTTTTTT
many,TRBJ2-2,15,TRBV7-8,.,CASSSTGKNTGELFF,TGTGCCAGCAGCTCCACAGGGAAGAACACCGGGGAGCTGTTTTTT
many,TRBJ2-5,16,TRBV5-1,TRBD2,CASSFGVAGGVETQYF,TGCGCCAGCAGCTTCGGAGTAGCGGGAGGGGTGGAGACCCAGTACTTC
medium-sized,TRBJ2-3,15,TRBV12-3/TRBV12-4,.,CASSLGSGWSDTQYF,TGTGCCAGCAGTTTGGGATCGGGGTGGTCAGATACGCAGTATTTT
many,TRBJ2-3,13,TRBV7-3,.,CASSFSGTDTQYF,TGTGCCAGCAGCTTCTCCGGCACAGATACGCAGTATTTT
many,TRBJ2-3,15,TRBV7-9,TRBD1,CASSIGQGWTDTQYF,TGTGCCAGCAGCATAGGACAGGGGTGGACAGATACGCAGTATTTT
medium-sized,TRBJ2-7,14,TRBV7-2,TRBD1,CASSARQGPYEQYF,TGTGCCAGCAGCGCCCGACAGGGGCCCTACGAGCAGTACTTC
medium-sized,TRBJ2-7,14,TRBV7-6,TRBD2,CASSQRDSFYEQYF,TGTGCCAGCAGCCAGCGGGACTCTTTCTACGAGCAGTACTTC
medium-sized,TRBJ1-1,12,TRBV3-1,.,CASSQSGSGPFF,TGTGCCAGCAGCCAATCGGGGTCAGGGCCTTTCTTT
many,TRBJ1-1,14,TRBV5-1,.,CASLSGGFNTEAFF,TGCGCCAGCCTCTCGGGAGGGTTCAACACTGAAGCTTTCTTT
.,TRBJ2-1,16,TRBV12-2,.,CASRLALAGGSPHPFF,TGTGCAAGTCGCTTAGCCCTAGCGGGGGGCTCTCCTCACCCGTTCTTC
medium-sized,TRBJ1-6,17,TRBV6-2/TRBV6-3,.,CASSPHGGQIPNSPLHF,TGTGCCAGCAGTCCGCACGGGGGGCAAATTCCGAATTCACCCCTCCACTTT